This entry lists 10 T cell receptor beta chains sequenced from one sample in a study of CD8+ T cells in alopecia areata (dated by TCRdb to 2017 to 2018). The meaning of the sample's time point label: baseline before oral tofacitinib. The method behind the library was the immunoSEQ multiplex PCR assay. RNA was extracted from all samples and reverse transcribed into cDNA, which served as template for TCR sequencing. TCRdb re-hosts the immuneACCESS table, in-frame sequences only. Its copies lack some clones; in the studies checked, an unresolved V gene accounts for under half of them, and the cause for the rest is not known. This sample has around 250,000 clones in its table, and around two thirds of those were observed once. The ten largest clones take up 1.2% of the sample. The specimen comprised CD4+ T cells sorted from blood, sampled at week 0. The receptors were gathered from a human donor with alopecia areata.

On this clone: At the DNA level, this CDR3 is encoded by other sequences in the same sample as well. The V and J genes are TRBV30 and TRBJ1-2; no clear D. The CDR3 loop spans 12 amino acids. The V and J ends lost 2 bases and 1 base respectively, with 5 bases between them. Germline-derived CDR1 and CDR2 are GTSNPN and SVGIG (reference sequence). CDR3 protein: CAWSRDNYGYTF. DNA for the CDR3: TGTGCCTGGAGTCGGGATAACTATGGCTACACCTTC.

This chain joins TRBV7-9 and TRBJ1-2; possible D gene TRBD1, 5 bases. V lost 10 bases to trimming and J lost 3 bases, with 15 bases between them. Germline values: CDR1 SEHNR, CDR2 FQNEAQ (reference sequence). The CDR3 loop spans 13 amino acids. CDR3 protein: CATLKGLDYGYTF. The DNA of the CDR3 is TGTGCCACCCTCAAGGGGCTGGACTATGGCTACACCTTC.

CDR3 nucleotide sequence: TGCAGCGTTTACACACCCCGCGTAGGGTACAATGAGCAGTTCTTC. The encoded protein is CSVYTPRVGYNEQFF. The chain links TRBV29-1 to TRBJ2-1; D gene ambiguous. Trimming cost V 5 bases and J 4 bases, with 18 bases left between them. This CDR3 is 15 amino acids long. The germline CDR1 and CDR2 sequences are SQVTM and ANQGSEA.

The chain has TRBV29-1 and TRBJ2-5; TRBD2 is a possible D gene (5 bases). The CDR3 loop spans 12 amino acids. The V end was cut by 7 bases, the J end by 5 bases, with 14 bases between. Looked up from germline, CDR1 is SQVTM and CDR2 is ANQGSEA. In DNA form, the CDR3 reads TGCAGCGGCCAAGAGGGCGAGGAGACCCAGTACTTC. Amino acid sequence: CSGQEGEETQYF.

This sequence joins TRBV6-5 and TRBJ2-5; 8 nucleotides agree with TRBD1. Germline V CDR1 and CDR2: MNHEY, SVGAGI. The junction had 5 bases not matched to a gene; V was cut back by 8 bases and J by 9 bases. This CDR3 comprises 11 residues. CDR3 protein: CASGSRGPQYF. DNA of the CDR3: TGTGCCAGCGGATCCAGGGGGCCCCAGTACTTC.

This clone was observed a few times. The chain carries TRBV4-3 and TRBJ2-4; D could derive from TRBD1 or TRBD2 (5 bases each). V was trimmed by 5 bases and J by 8 bases, leaving 13 bases between them. The CDR3 sequence is 13 residues long. Germline lookup yields CDR1 LGHNA and CDR2 YSLEER. The CDR3 reads CASSTRRGDIQYF. The CDR3 nucleotides are TGCGCCAGCAGCACCCGTAGAGGGGACATTCAGTACTTC.

This chain links TRBV7-9 with TRBJ2-7; TRBD1 or TRBD2 may be the D gene (5 bases each). Trimming pared 3 bases from V and 3 bases from J, leaving 12 bases between. The CDR3 extends over 14 amino acids. CDR1 is SEHNR and CDR2 is FQNEAQ in the germline V gene (reference sequence). CDR3 sequence: CASSFGTGSYEQYF. In nucleotides, the CDR3 is TGTGCCAGCAGCTTCGGGACGGGGAGCTACGAGCAGTACTTC. Together with reference TRBV7-9 and TRBJ2-7, the CDR3 gives the full variable domain: DTGVSQNPRHKITKRGQNVTFRCDPISEHNRLYWYRQTLGQGPEFLTYFQNEAQLEKSRLLSDRFSAERPKGSFSTLEIQRTEQGDSAMYLCASSFGTGSYEQYFGPGTRLTVT.

The J gene is TRBJ2-5, the V gene TRBV2, with a possible D match to TRBD2 (5 bases). V was shortened by 6 bases and J by 2 bases, with 13 bases between the two germline ends. The CDR3 is made up of 14 amino acids. CDR1 is SNHLY and CDR2 is FYNNEI in the germline V gene. CDR3 sequence: CASSWTGPQETQYF. CDR3 in DNA: TGTGCCAGCAGCTGGACTGGCCCGCAAGAGACCCAGTACTTC.

DNA for the CDR3: TGCAGCGTTGAACAGGGTCGTACTGAAAAACTGTTTTTT. Translated: CSVEQGRTEKLFF. The rearrangement joins TRBV29-1 to TRBJ1-4; a weak D match, TRBD1 (5 bases). The CDR3 runs to 13 residues. V was cut by 2 bases and J by 7 bases, with 11 bases left in between. The germline CDR1 and CDR2 sequences are SQVTM and ANQGSEA.

The gene calls are TRBV2 and TRBJ2-2, with D unclear. The CDR3 is 14 amino acids. The V gene's germline CDR1 is SNHLY and CDR2 FYNNEI. Trimming removed 3 bases at V and 3 bases at J, with 8 bases between. The CDR3 here is CASSDSGDTGELFF. The CDR3 nucleotides read TGTGCCAGCAGTGATTCTGGAGACACCGGGGAGCTGTTTTTT.